The entry that follows covers one T cell receptor (beta chain) sequence. Its antigen is unknown. This sample stems from a study of T-cell memory formation after mild COVID-19. Study-level points and caveats: While clones contracting from day 15 to 85 were balanced between CD4 and CD8, later expanders leaned CD4+.

5'RACE with constant-segment primers built TCRalpha and TCRbeta cDNA libraries with UMIs. TCRdb re-derived calls from the 5' RACE reads in MiXCR, one entry per CDR3 protein. This sample has 470,000 or so distinct CDR3 sequences, with over 15% found just once. The clonotype originates from an adult woman who had mild COVID-19 (a few samples of this study predate the infection). Cell type and time point are not known. What was sequenced was PBMCs or a T cell subset sorted from them (not recorded which).

CDR3 nucleotide sequence: TGTGCCAGCACCGCCGGACGGATCTATAATTCACCCCTCCACTTT. Translating it yields CASTAGRIYNSPLHF. The chain has TRBV7-2 and TRBJ1-6, with D hard to call. V was pared by 7 bases and J by 3 bases, with 13 bases between. The CDR3 totals 15 residues. In germline, CDR1 is SGHTA, CDR2 FQGNSA. Together with reference TRBV7-2 and TRBJ1-6, the CDR3 gives the full variable domain: GAGVSQSPSNKVTEKGKDVELRCDPISGHTALYWYRQSLGQGLEFLIYFQGNSAPDKSGLPSDRFSAERTGGSVSTLTIQRTQQEDSAVYLCASTAGRIYNSPLHFGNGTRLTVT.